The 24 T cell receptor beta chains below come from one sample, sequenced in a study of blood T cell repertoires in COVID-19. TCRdb keeps only in-frame clones here, not all; method: immunoSEQ multiplex PCR. The sample includes about 190,000 clones, less than 80% seen only once; the top ten take around 12%. The sample comprised peripheral blood. These TCRs come from a woman aged 45-60 years with acute or convalescent COVID-19.

This clone was observed once. The CDR3 coding sequence is TGCGCCAGCAGCAGCGACAGGGCCTATGGCTACACCTTC. It is translated as CASSSDRAYGYTF. This chain connects TRBV10-1 to TRBJ1-2; 7 nucleotides line up with TRBD1. CDR1 and CDR2 (germline): WNHNN, SYGVQD (reference sequence). The CDR3 totals 13 residues. V gave up 6 bases and J gave up 4 bases; unmatched junction bases: 5.

The V call is TRBV5-5, the J call TRBJ1-1; 12 bases align to TRBD1. Trimming removed 4 bases from V and 5 bases from J; junction bases left unmatched: 12. The CDR3 covers 17 residues. Looked up from germline, CDR1 is SGHKS and CDR2 is YYEKEE (reference sequence). The CDR3 region is CASSPGPGQGAWTEAFF. In nucleotides, the CDR3 is TGTGCCAGCAGCCCGGGGCCGGGACAGGGGGCATGGACTGAAGCTTTCTTT.

The chain combines TRBV5-1 with TRBJ2-3, with unresolved D. This CDR3 has 15 amino acids. The V gene lost 4 bases and the J gene lost 2 bases, with 14 bases spanning the gap. Looked up from germline, CDR1 is SGHRS and CDR2 is YFSETQ. CDR3 DNA sequence: TGCGCCAGCAGCCCGTTAGCCCCGAACACAGATACGCAGTATTTT. It translates to CASSPLAPNTDTQYF. The full variable domain, with the rest looked up from reference TRBV5-1 and TRBJ2-3, is KAGVTQTPRYLIKTRGQQVTLSCSPISGHRSVSWYQQTPGQGLQFLFEYFSETQRNKGNFPGRFSGRQFSNSRSEMNVSTLELGDSALYLCASSPLAPNTDTQYFGPGTRLTVL.

This chain links TRBV4-1 with TRBJ2-2, with D unresolved. The V end lost 6 bases, the J end lost 2 bases, and 10 bases lay between the germline ends. Germline assignment: CDR1 MGHRA and CDR2 YSYEKL. The CDR3 contains 14 residues. CDR3 sequence (DNA): TGCGCCAGCAGTCCTAATCCAAACACCGGGGAGCTGTTTTTT. The encoded protein is CASSPNPNTGELFF.

The chain joins TRBV5-1 to TRBJ2-5, with a tentative D call TRBD1 (6 bases). The V end lost 0 bases, the J end lost 4 bases, and 13 bases lay between the germline ends. The CDR3 loop spans 15 amino acids. Germline loops: CDR1 SGHRS, CDR2 YFSETQ. CDR3 bases: TGCGCCAGCAGCTTGGGTTGGGGGCCAGGAGAGACCCAGTACTTC. Translated, it gives CASSLGWGPGETQYF.

The chain carries TRBV19 and TRBJ1-5; tentatively, D is TRBD1 (6 bases). Trimming removed 1 base from V and 7 bases from J, with 20 bases in between. The CDR3 extends over 17 amino acids. Germline lookup yields CDR1 LNHDA and CDR2 SQIVND (reference sequence). Here the CDR3 DNA reads TGTGCCAGTAGTATAGGGGGGGGGCGCAGGGAAAGGCAGCCCCAGCATTTT. Translating gives CASSIGGGRRERQPQHF.

V gene TRBV18 combines with J gene TRBJ1-2, with D maybe TRBD1 (6 bases). Between the trimmed V and J ends, which lost 4 bases and 4 bases, there was a span of 13 bases. Germline values: CDR1 KGHSH, CDR2 LQKENI. This CDR3 spans 14 amino acids. CDR3 sequence (DNA): TGTGCCAGCTCACGGGACGGACAGAGCTATGGCTACACCTTC. This translates into CASSRDGQSYGYTF. Based on the CDR3 plus reference TRBV18 and TRBJ1-2, the full variable domain is NAGVMQNPRHLVRRRGQEARLRCSPMKGHSHVYWYRQLPEEGLKFMVYLQKENIIDESGMPKERFSAEFPKEGPSILRIQQVVRGDSAAYFCASSRDGQSYGYTFGSGTRLTVV.

This clone has only a few counts. The chain uses TRBV6-6 and TRBJ1-2; 10 nucleotides align to TRBD1. V shed 0 bases, J shed 7 bases, and the junction held 5 bases outside the gene matches. This CDR3 region has 15 residues. The germline gives CDR1 MNHNY, CDR2 SVGAGI (reference sequence). This CDR3 reads CASSYSWDRGPGYTF. CDR3 nucleotide sequence: TGTGCCAGCAGTTACTCCTGGGACAGGGGCCCTGGCTACACCTTC.

This rearrangement joins TRBV13 to TRBJ2-3; TRBD1 aligns across 9 bases. Trimming took 5 bases from V and 3 from J; bases not matched to a gene: 6. CDR1 PRHDT and CDR2 FYEKMQ come from the germline V gene (reference sequence). This CDR3 has 15 amino acids. The CDR3 loop is CASSIGQGRTDTQYF. The CDR3 DNA reads as TGTGCCAGCAGCATCGGACAGGGGAGGACAGATACGCAGTATTTT.

The chain joins TRBV3-1 (or the pseudogene TRBV3-2) to TRBJ2-1; TRBD2 aligns across 12 bases. Trimming removed 0 bases from V and 4 bases from J; junction bases left unmatched: 13. Per germline, CDR1 LGHDT and CDR2 YNNKEL (reference sequence). This CDR3 spans 20 amino acids. The CDR3 nucleotides are TGTGCCAGCAGCCAAGAGGGCGGCCTAGCGGGAGGGCATTGGTACAATGAGCAGTTCTTC. This encodes CASSQEGGLAGGHWYNEQFF.

The chain's CDR3 is CASSLDGYEQYF. CDR3 nucleotides: TGCGCCAGCAGCTTGGACGGCTACGAGCAGTACTTC. This chain joins TRBV5-1 and TRBJ2-7; D ambiguous. V dropped 0 bases and J dropped 3 bases, with 4 bases sitting between them. Germline CDR1 is SGHRS and CDR2 is YFSETQ. The CDR3 consists of 12 residues.

This clone was seen more than once but under ten times. V and J are TRBV27 and TRBJ2-7; D possibly corresponds to TRBD2 (5 bases). Germline CDR1 reads MNHEY; CDR2 reads SMNVEV (reference sequence). The CDR3 is 12 amino acids. The V end lost 9 bases, the J end lost 6 bases, and 15 bases lay between the germline ends. The CDR3 coding sequence is TGTGCCAGTTGGACTTACGCGGGCGAGCAGTACTTC. This gives the protein CASWTYAGEQYF.

This clone was observed a single time. CDR3 region: CASTLPGLPSLKGSNYGYTF. CDR3 nucleotide sequence: TGTGCCAGCACCCTGCCGGGACTACCCTCCTTAAAGGGTTCTAACTATGGCTACACCTTC. The chain joins TRBV6-4 to TRBJ1-2; a possible D gene is TRBD1 (5 bases). This CDR3 region has 20 residues. Germline V CDR1 and CDR2: MRHNA, SNTAGT. V gave up 7 bases and J gave up 0 bases, with 30 bases separating them.

CDR3: CASKLGAVSNEKLFF. The CDR3 bases are TGTGCCAGCAAGCTAGGCGCCGTGTCTAATGAAAAACTGTTTTTT. The chain is built from TRBV6-5 and TRBJ1-4; D not resolved. This CDR3 is built from 15 residues. The germline CDR1 and CDR2 sequences are MNHEY and SVGAGI. Trimming left V 7 bases short and J 3 bases short, with 15 bases between.

V is TRBV27 and J is TRBJ2-7, with D perhaps matching TRBD1 (5 bases). Trimming removed 2 bases at V and 2 bases at J, with 13 bases between. CDR1 and CDR2 (germline): MNHEY, SMNVEV (reference sequence). CDR3 size: 15 residues. This chain's CDR3 is CASSLDQGLTYEQYF. The DNA of the CDR3 is TGTGCCAGCAGTTTAGATCAGGGATTGACCTACGAGCAGTACTTC.

The V call is TRBV28, the J call TRBJ1-4; D unresolved. With 5 bases removed from V and 10 bases from J, the gap between germline ends came to 23 bases. From germline, CDR1 is MDHEN and CDR2 SYDVKM. The length of the CDR3 is 16 residues. The CDR3 is CASSLPGVSGFGKLFF. CDR3 nucleotides: TGTGCCAGCAGTCTCCCGGGCGTATCGGGATTCGGAAAACTGTTTTTT.

This clone was found a few times. Other DNA sequences from this sample encode an identical CDR3 as well. V usage is TRBV6-5 and J usage is TRBJ1-2; 8 bases line up with TRBD1. J gave up 0 bases and V 5 bases, and 5 bases lay outside the gene matches. The germline V gene encodes CDR1 MNHEY and CDR2 SVGAGI. This CDR3 region has 15 residues. CDR3 region: CASSTVDRANYGYTF. The CDR3 DNA reads as TGTGCCAGCAGTACGGTGGACAGGGCTAACTATGGCTACACCTTC.

V is TRBV7-9 and J is TRBJ2-5; 14 nucleotides align to TRBD2. The CDR3 loop spans 16 amino acids. CDR1 SEHNR and CDR2 FQNEAQ come from the germline V gene (reference sequence). V lost 2 bases to trimming and J lost 5 bases; unmatched junction nucleotides: 4. This CDR3 reads CASSLKGLAGVETQYF. The CDR3 DNA is TGTGCCAGCAGCTTAAAGGGACTAGCGGGAGTGGAGACCCAGTACTTC.

This sequence joins TRBV5-1 and TRBJ2-7, with 8 bases aligning to TRBD1. The CDR3 contains 16 residues. Germline V CDR1 and CDR2: SGHRS, YFSETQ. Trimming at V came to 0 bases and at J to 2 bases, leaving 7 bases not matched to a gene. The CDR3 DNA reads TGCGCCAGCAGCTTGGTTGGGACAGGTGTAGCCTACGAGCAGTACTTC. Translated, it gives CASSLVGTGVAYEQYF.

This clone was recorded a few times. This chain connects TRBV19 to TRBJ1-1, with 9 bases fitting TRBD1. Germline V gene sequence: CDR1 LNHDA, CDR2 SQIVND (reference sequence). Germline trimming cut 4 bases from V and 7 bases from J; bases unmatched to any gene: 7. The CDR3 totals 14 residues. CDR3 in amino acids: CASSTGDREGEAFF. The CDR3 DNA is TGTGCCAGTAGTACGGGGGACAGGGAGGGTGAAGCTTTCTTT.

This clone was seen more than once but under ten times. The chain links TRBV4-3 to TRBJ1-6; 12 bases align to TRBD1. J gave up 7 bases and V 3 bases, and 4 bases lay outside the gene matches. Germline-derived CDR1 and CDR2 are LGHNA and YSLEER. The CDR3 totals 16 residues. CDR3 DNA sequence: TGCGCCAGCAGCCAGGGACAGGGGGCGCGAAATTCACCCCTCCACTTT. Translated: CASSQGQGARNSPLHF.

The chain has TRBV11-2 and TRBJ1-2, with D possibly TRBD1 on 6 matching bases. The CDR3 is made up of 15 amino acids. The ends were cut back, 1 base at V and 0 bases at J, with 9 bases in the middle. Germline V gene data show CDR1 as SGHAT and CDR2 as FQNNGV. The CDR3 reads CASSLGQGTNYGYTF. CDR3 DNA: TGTGCCAGCAGCTTAGGGCAGGGGACTAACTATGGCTACACCTTC.

This chain connects TRBV5-1 to TRBJ2-2, with a tentative D call TRBD2 (5 bases). Germline-derived CDR1 and CDR2 are SGHRS and YFSETQ. Trimming took off 5 bases at V and 1 base at J, with 15 bases between the two ends. This CDR3 is built from 16 residues. This chain's CDR3 is CASSSEGGMNTGELFF. The CDR3 nucleotides read TGCGCCAGCAGTTCAGAAGGAGGCATGAACACCGGGGAGCTGTTTTTT.

This clone was found once. The chain links TRBV7-6 to TRBJ1-5; 8 bases fit TRBD1. The CDR3 has 18 residues. V shed 5 bases and J 0 bases; nucleotides not matched to a gene: 12. CDR1 and CDR2 from the germline V gene are SGHVS and FNYEAQ. The CDR3 DNA follows: TGTGCCAGCAGCCTCCACCGAGGGGACAGGCTTAGCAATCAGCCCCAGCATTTT. This translates into CASSLHRGDRLSNQPQHF.